This T cell receptor (beta chain) was sequenced in a study of blood T cell repertoires in COVID-19. Profiling relied on immunoSEQ multiplex PCR, and the TCRdb table lists in-frame clones only, not all of them. Of 200,000 to 300,000 clones listed, roughly 79% were seen once; the top ten hold around 7.2%. This clone was detected a few times. While infection was still active, Seattle patients were enrolled and then followed longitudinally. V was pared by 6 bases and J by 4 bases, with 5 bases of the junction left unmatched. CDR3 length: 14 residues. CDR1 is MNHNY and CDR2 is SVGAGI in the germline V gene (reference sequence).

Sequencing input: peripheral blood. V and J are TRBV6-6 and TRBJ1-1; 10 nucleotides match TRBD1. This receptor was taken from a woman aged 80 or over with COVID-19, enrolled during active disease. CDR3 nucleotides: TGTGCCAGCAGCGGGACAGGGGTTAGCACTGAAGCTTTCTTT. Encoded protein: CASSGTGVSTEAFF.